The 5 T cell receptor beta chains given below trace back to one sample, sequenced in a study of shared clonotypes between healthy human individuals. Measured with immunoSEQ multiplex PCR; TCRdb has only the in-frame clones, and not every one. The sample records around 1.5 million clones, approximately 98% being singletons. The sample was naive CD4+ T cells sorted from blood. Subset noted: CD45RA+ positively selected. The receptors were sampled from a man aged 30 to 39 in good health.

This chain links TRBV7-6 with TRBJ2-3, with 8 bases that match TRBD2. Losses at the gene ends were 7 bases for V and 6 bases for J; bases not matched to a gene: 21. CDR1 and CDR2 (germline): SGHVS, FNYEAQ. This CDR3 is built from 18 residues. CDR3 residues: CASKPGRSGLDIGDTQYF. CDR3 nucleotides: TGTGCCAGCAAACCCGGGCGATCGGGACTAGATATAGGGGATACGCAGTATTTT.

This clone was observed a single time. In DNA form, the CDR3 reads TGTGCCAGCTCACCGTTGTCAGGCGGCCTTGGGAACACCATATATTTT. It specifies CASSPLSGGLGNTIYF. The chain links TRBV18 to TRBJ1-3; D is ambiguous. This CDR3 is built from 16 residues. Per germline, CDR1 KGHSH and CDR2 LQKENI. Trimming stripped 3 bases from V and 7 bases from J, with 19 bases between.

The chain joins TRBV30 to TRBJ1-4, with no clear D. Germline CDR1 and CDR2: GTSNPN and SVGIG (reference sequence). Trimming left V 4 bases short and J 2 bases short, with 17 bases between. The CDR3 consists of 16 residues. CDR3 in amino acids: CAWTRVSSSTNEKLFF. The DNA of the CDR3 is TGTGCCTGGACGAGGGTTTCTTCATCTACTAATGAAAAACTGTTTTTT.

J is TRBJ2-1 and V is TRBV18; D might be TRBD2 (6 bases). Trimming pared 0 bases from V and 0 bases from J, leaving 9 bases between. CDR1 and CDR2 (germline): KGHSH, LQKENI. The CDR3 is 16 residues long. The DNA of the CDR3 is TGTGCCAGCTCACCACCTAGCGGTCGCTCCTACAATGAGCAGTTCTTC. Translated, it gives CASSPPSGRSYNEQFF. The entire variable domain, with the rest obtained from reference TRBV18 and TRBJ2-1, is as follows: NAGVMQNPRHLVRRRGQEARLRCSPMKGHSHVYWYRQLPEEGLKFMVYLQKENIIDESGMPKERFSAEFPKEGPSILRIQQVVRGDSAAYFCASSPPSGRSYNEQFFGPGTRLTVL.

The V call is TRBV6-5, the J call TRBJ1-1; D is possibly TRBD1 (6 bases). The CDR3 totals 16 residues. Germline CDR1 MNHEY, CDR2 SVGAGI. V shed 2 bases and J shed 4 bases, with 17 bases lying between them. For the CDR3, the DNA is TGTGCCAGCAGTTACCGGCGCAGAGGGGGTTCCACTGAAGCTTTCTTT. Protein product: CASSYRRRGGSTEAFF.